This T cell receptor beta chain was sequenced for a study of response to subunit inactivated influenza vaccine. Germline CDR1 reads SGHDT; CDR2 reads YYEEEE. Trimming at V came to 3 bases and at J to 3 bases, leaving 3 bases not matched to a gene. This CDR3 comprises 15 residues. Study-wide findings and caveats: Each seasonal influenza vaccination, the authors suggested, recruits few new T cells.

This clonotype has at least ten counts. Its antigen is currently unknown. TCRdb used MiXCR to reprocess the RT-PCR reads, holding one entry per CDR3 protein. The sample contains 500,000 to 750,000 distinct CDR3 sequences, 14% of which appear only once. Sequenced material: PBMCs from blood, taken roughly 12 days after vaccination. V gene TRBV5-6 combines with J gene TRBJ2-7, with 13 positions matching TRBD2. The source is a man between 45 and 60 years old who received an inactivated influenza vaccine. DNA of the CDR3: TGTGCCAGCAGCTCTGGGACTAGCGGGGTCTACGAGCAGTACTTC. Translating it yields CASSSGTSGVYEQYF.